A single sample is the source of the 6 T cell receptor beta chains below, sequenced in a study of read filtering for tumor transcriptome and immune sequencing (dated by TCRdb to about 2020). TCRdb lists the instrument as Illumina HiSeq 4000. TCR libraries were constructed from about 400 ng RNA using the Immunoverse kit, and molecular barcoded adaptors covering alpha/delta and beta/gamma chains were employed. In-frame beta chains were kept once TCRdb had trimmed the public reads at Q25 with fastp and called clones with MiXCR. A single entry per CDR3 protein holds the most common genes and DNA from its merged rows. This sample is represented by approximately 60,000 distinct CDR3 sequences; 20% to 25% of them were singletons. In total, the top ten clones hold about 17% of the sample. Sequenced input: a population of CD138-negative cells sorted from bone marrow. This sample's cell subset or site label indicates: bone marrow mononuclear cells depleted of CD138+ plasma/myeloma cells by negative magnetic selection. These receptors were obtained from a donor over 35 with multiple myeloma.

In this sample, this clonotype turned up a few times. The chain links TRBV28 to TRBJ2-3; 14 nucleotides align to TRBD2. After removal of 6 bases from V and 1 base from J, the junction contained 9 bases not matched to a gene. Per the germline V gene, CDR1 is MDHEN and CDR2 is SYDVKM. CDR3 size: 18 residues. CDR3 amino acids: CASRKGLAGAPGTDTQYF. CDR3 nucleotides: TGTGCCAGCAGGAAGGGACTAGCGGGAGCCCCTGGCACAGATACGCAGTATTTT.

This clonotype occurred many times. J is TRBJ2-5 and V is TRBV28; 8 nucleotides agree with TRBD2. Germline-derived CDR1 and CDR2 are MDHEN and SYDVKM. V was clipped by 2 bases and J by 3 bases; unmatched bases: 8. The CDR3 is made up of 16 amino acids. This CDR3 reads CASSLELAGLEETQYF. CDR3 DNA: TGTGCCAGCAGTTTAGAATTAGCGGGATTAGAAGAGACCCAGTACTTC. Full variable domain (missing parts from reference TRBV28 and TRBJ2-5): DVKVTQSSRYLVKRTGEKVFLECVQDMDHENMFWYRQDPGLGLRLIYFSYDVKMKEKGDIPEGYSVSREKKERFSLILESASTNQTSMYLCASSLELAGLEETQYFGPGTRLLVL.

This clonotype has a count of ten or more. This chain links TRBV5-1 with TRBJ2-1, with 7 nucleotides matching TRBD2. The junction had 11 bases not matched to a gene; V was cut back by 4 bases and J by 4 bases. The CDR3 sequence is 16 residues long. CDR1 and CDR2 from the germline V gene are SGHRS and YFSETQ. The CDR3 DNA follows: TGCGCCAGCAGCGCCGGGGATGGCGGGAGATACAATGAGCAGTTCTTC. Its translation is CASSAGDGGRYNEQFF. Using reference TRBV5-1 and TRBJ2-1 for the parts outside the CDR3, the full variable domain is KAGVTQTPRYLIKTRGQQVTLSCSPISGHRSVSWYQQTPGQGLQFLFEYFSETQRNKGNFPGRFSGRQFSNSRSEMNVSTLELGDSALYLCASSAGDGGRYNEQFFGPGTRLTVL.

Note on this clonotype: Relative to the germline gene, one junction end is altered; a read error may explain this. The CDR3, as DNA: TGTGCCAGCAGCACTATTGTAAACCAAGAGACCCGGTACTTC. Its translation is CASSTIVNQETRYF. V gene TRBV7-9 combines with J gene TRBJ2-5; D ambiguous. The germline CDR1 and CDR2 sequences are SEHNR and FQNEAQ (reference sequence). The CDR3 has 14 amino acids.

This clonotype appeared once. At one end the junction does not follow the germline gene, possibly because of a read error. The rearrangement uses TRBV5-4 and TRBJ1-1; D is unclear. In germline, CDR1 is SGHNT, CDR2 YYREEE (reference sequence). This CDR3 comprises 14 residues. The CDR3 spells CASRLGRTNTEAFF. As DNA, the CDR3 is TGCGCCAGCAGGTTAGGGCGGACGAACACTGAAGCTTTCTTT.

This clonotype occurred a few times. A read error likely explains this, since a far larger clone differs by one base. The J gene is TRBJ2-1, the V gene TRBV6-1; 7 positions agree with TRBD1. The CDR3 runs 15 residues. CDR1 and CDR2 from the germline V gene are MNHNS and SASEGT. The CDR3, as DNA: TGTGCCAGCAGGATGACAGGGTACGGCTACAATGAGCGGTTCTTC. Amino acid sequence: CASRMTGYGYNERFF.